This entry lists 5 T cell receptor beta chains sequenced from one sample in a study of CD8+CD57+ T cells in acquired aplastic anemia. TCR beta VDJ combinations and CDR3 sequences were profiled from genomic DNA. TCRdb analysed the reads with MiXCR anew, one entry per CDR3 protein. The sample consists of about 190,000 distinct CDR3 sequences, around half of them appearing once. The specimen sequenced was sorted CD4+, CD8+, or CD8+CD57+ T cells (not recorded which) from PBMCs. These receptor sequences come from a human donor in good health, serving as a control.

This clonotype was detected ten times or more. This chain's CDR3 is CASSFGRVANTGELFF. CDR3 sequence (DNA): TGTGCCAGCAGCTTTGGCAGAGTCGCGAACACCGGGGAGCTGTTTTTT. This sequence joins TRBV11-2 and TRBJ2-2, with D unclear. V was cut by 3 bases and J by 0 bases, with 11 bases left in between. CDR1 is SGHAT, CDR2 FQNNGV, per germline. This CDR3 region has 16 residues.

This chain uses TRBV19 with TRBJ2-1; D call uncertain. V was clipped by 5 bases and J by 6 bases, with 11 bases between them. The CDR3 length is 13 residues. Germline-derived CDR1 and CDR2 are LNHDA and SQIVND (reference sequence). CDR3 sequence reads: CASSLGPLNEQFF. CDR3 bases: TGTGCCAGTAGTTTAGGACCACTCAATGAGCAGTTCTTC. The full variable domain, rest sourced from reference TRBV19 and TRBJ2-1, is DGGITQSPKYLFRKEGQNVTLSCEQNLNHDAMYWYRQDPGQGLRLIYYSQIVNDFQKGDIAEGYSVSREKKESFPLTVTSAQKNPTAFYLCASSLGPLNEQFFGPGTRLTVL.

On this clonotype: This CDR3 fails to terminate in the conserved phenylalanine or tryptophan, so it likely reflects a read error. The DNA is omitted, as the CDR3 cannot be located on it reliably, and the CDR3 follows TCRdb's listing. The rearrangement uses TRBV10-1 and TRBJ2-2. Termini included, the CDR3 measures 12 amino acids. Germline CDR1 and CDR2: WNHNN and SYGVQD (reference sequence). The CDR3 loop reads CASTTNTGELLL.

This clonotype was observed many times. Just one base apart from a much larger clone, this may be a read error. The V and J genes are TRBV6-2 or TRBV6-3 and TRBJ2-7; TRBD2 might be the D (7 bases). This CDR3 is built from 14 residues. The germline gives CDR1 MNHEY, CDR2 SVGEGT. The V end lost 6 bases, the J end lost 3 bases, and 15 bases lay between the germline ends. The CDR3 loop is CASRPRGGFYEQYF. As DNA, the CDR3 is TGTGCCAGCAGACCGAGGGGGGGATTCTACGAGCAGTACTTC.

This clonotype was seen a handful of times. The chain combines TRBV4-3 with TRBJ1-1; 9 bases are a match to TRBD1. CDR1 is LGHNA, CDR2 YSLEER, per germline. With 0 bases clipped from V and 4 bases from J, the junction kept 6 bases outside the gene matches. The CDR3 runs 16 residues. The CDR3 region has the DNA TGCGCCAGCAGCCAAGAAGGGACAGGGTTCGTCACTGAAGCTTTCTTT. Translation gives CASSQEGTGFVTEAFF.